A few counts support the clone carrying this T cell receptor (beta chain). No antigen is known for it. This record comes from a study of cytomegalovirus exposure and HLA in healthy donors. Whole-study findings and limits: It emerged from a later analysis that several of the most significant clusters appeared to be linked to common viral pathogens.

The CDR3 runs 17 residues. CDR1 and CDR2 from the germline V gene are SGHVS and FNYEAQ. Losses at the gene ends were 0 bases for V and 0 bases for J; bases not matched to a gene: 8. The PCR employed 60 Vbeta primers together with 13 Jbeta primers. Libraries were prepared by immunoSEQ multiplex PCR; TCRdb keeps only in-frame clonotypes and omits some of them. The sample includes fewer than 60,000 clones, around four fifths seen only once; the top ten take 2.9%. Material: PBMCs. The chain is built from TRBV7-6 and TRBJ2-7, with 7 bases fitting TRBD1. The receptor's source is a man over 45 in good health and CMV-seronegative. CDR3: CASSLAGTGQNSYEQYF. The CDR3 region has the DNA TGTGCCAGCAGCTTAGCTGGGACGGGACAGAACTCCTACGAGCAGTACTTC.